Given below is one T cell receptor (beta chain) in context. The sample comes from a study of blood T cell repertoires in COVID-19. On the study more broadly: Acute and convalescent COVID-19 specimens originated in the United States, Italy and Spain. T cells, B-cell-depleted T cells, or PBMCs provided the cDNA or gDNA that served as material.

The germline V gene has CDR1 MNHEY and CDR2 SMNVEV (reference sequence). The CDR3 covers 12 residues. J lost 7 bases, V lost 7 bases, and 5 bases had no gene match. How the authors handled the data: Quantification of nucleated cells was approximated via reference gene primer amplification. Data came from immunoSEQ multiplex PCR; TCRdb stores just in-frame clones and leaves some out. Clone size and V and J calls were adopted from that table, with D and trimming inferred from the DNA. The data show more than 110,000 clones, about 84% seen once. The chain carries TRBV27 and TRBJ2-7; 9 positions match TRBD1. The sample consisted of PBMCs or T cells enriched from blood (not recorded which). This TCR was sampled from a woman younger than 30 who had been exposed to COVID-19. CDR3 coding DNA: TGTGCCAGCAATACAGGGGGCGCTGAGCAGTACTTC. This sequence encodes CASNTGGAEQYF.